The next 13 T cell receptor beta chains were all read from a single sample in a study of regulatory T cells in long-lasting Graves disease. TCR beta libraries were built with iRepertoire HTBI primers and Arm-PCR of CDR3 regions. MiXCR, run by TCRdb on the multiplex PCR reads, gives a single entry per CDR3 protein. The data contain a few hundred thousand distinct CDR3 sequences, 20% to 25% of them singletons. Time point here: persistent/refractory GD, antithyroid drugs over 5 years with positive TRAb. After RNA was extracted from PBMCs, the TCR library was made from it. The sequencing used peripheral blood mononuclear cells (PBMCs), collected when the disease was refractory, from a patient treated with antithyroid drugs. Receptors were obtained from a female donor with Graves disease.

This chain connects TRBV28 to TRBJ1-1; no reliable D call. V was clipped by 6 bases and J by 3 bases, with 8 bases between them. CDR3 length: 12 residues. CDR1 and CDR2 from the germline V gene are MDHEN and SYDVKM. The chain's CDR3 is CASRGYDTEAFF. In DNA, the CDR3 is TGTGCCAGCAGAGGCTACGACACTGAAGCTTTCTTT.

Points on this clonotype: This may be a read error: a much more frequent sequence differs by one nucleotide. The chain couples TRBV11-2 to TRBJ2-4; the match to TRBD1 covers 7 bases. From germline, CDR1 is SGHAT and CDR2 FQNNGV. The CDR3 totals 16 residues. CDR3 amino acids: CASNLGGGQAAIFQYF. Written as DNA, the CDR3 is TGTGCCAGCAACTTAGGAGGCGGACAGGCAGCCATATTTCAGTACTTC.

J is TRBJ2-7 and V is TRBV4-3, with D unresolved. CDR1 LGHNA and CDR2 YSLEER come from the germline V gene. Trimming cost V 0 bases and J 1 base, with 10 bases left between them. The CDR3 is made up of 15 amino acids. Here the CDR3 DNA reads TGCGCCAGCAGCCAAGATCGGAGCAATTCCTACGAGCAGTACTTC. Protein: CASSQDRSNSYEQYF.

In this sample, this clonotype turned up a few times. The genes are TRBV4-2 and TRBJ1-2, with a tentative D call TRBD1 (5 bases). Germline-derived CDR1 and CDR2 are LGHNA and YNFKEQ. V was shortened by 4 bases and J by 8 bases, with 11 bases between the two germline ends. The CDR3 extends over 12 amino acids. CDR3 coding DNA: TGTGCCAGCAGCCCACGGGACTCCGGCTACACCTTC. Translating it yields CASSPRDSGYTF.

In regard to this clonotype: Given a much more abundant clone one base away, this may be a read error. The chain couples TRBV9 to TRBJ2-5, with D possibly called TRBD1 or TRBD2 (5 bases each). The germline V gene encodes CDR1 SGDLS and CDR2 YYNGEE. The CDR3 has 16 amino acids. DNA of the CDR3: TGTGCCAGCAGCGTAGCGGGGTTGGGGGTCAAAGAGACCCGGTACTTC. This encodes CASSVAGLGVKETRYF.

There are a few counts of this clonotype. The chain combines TRBV3-1 with TRBJ1-5, with TRBD1 identical over 7 bases. V was clipped by 1 base and J by 11 bases; unmatched bases: 8. Germline CDR1 reads LGHDT; CDR2 reads YNNKEL (reference sequence). This CDR3 contains 14 residues. CDR3 sequence: CASSQGRVDRAQHF. For the CDR3, the DNA is TGTGCCAGCAGCCAAGGAAGGGTAGACAGGGCCCAGCATTTT.

This clonotype was detected a few times. The chain has TRBV13 and TRBJ1-3; D not certain. This CDR3 spans 14 amino acids. V dropped 1 base and J dropped 3 bases, with 7 bases sitting between them. Germline assignment: CDR1 PRHDT and CDR2 FYEKMQ (reference sequence). The CDR3 sequence is CASSLEGSGNTIYF. CDR3 nucleotides: TGTGCCAGCAGCTTAGAGGGTAGTGGAAACACCATATATTTT.

This clonotype was seen repeatedly, ten times or more. This rearrangement joins TRBV20-1 to TRBJ1-1; TRBD1 matches 7 bases. This CDR3 contains 12 residues. Germline V CDR1 and CDR2: DFQATT, SNEGSKA (reference sequence). After removal of 5 bases from V and 2 bases from J, the junction contained 2 bases not matched to a gene. CDR3 nucleotide sequence: TGCAGTGCTCGGGACAGCAACACTGAAGCTTTCTTT. It is translated as CSARDSNTEAFF.

There are a few counts of this clonotype. This chain connects TRBV20-1 to TRBJ2-7; D unclear. Per the germline V gene, CDR1 is DFQATT and CDR2 is SNEGSKA (reference sequence). The V end was cut by 0 bases, the J end by 2 bases, with 11 bases between. CDR3 length: 14 amino acids. As DNA, the CDR3 is TGCAGTGCTAGAGATTCCAGGCAGACCTACGAGCAGTACTTC. This codes for CSARDSRQTYEQYF.

This clonotype showed up many times. The V and J genes are TRBV6-2 or TRBV6-3 and TRBJ2-1, with TRBD2 matching over 12 bases. Germline values: CDR1 MNHEY, CDR2 SVGEGT. J lost 4 bases, V lost 8 bases, and 6 bases had no gene match. CDR3 size: 15 residues. Here the CDR3 reads CASSQGLAGYNEQFF. The CDR3 region has the DNA TGTGCCAGCTCGCAGGGACTAGCGGGTTACAATGAGCAGTTCTTC.

Many counts were recorded for this clonotype. V is TRBV7-8 and J is TRBJ1-2; D gene uncertain. The germline V and J ends were trimmed by 1 base and 0 bases, with 6 bases remaining between them. Germline V gene data show CDR1 as SGHVS and CDR2 as FQNEAQ. The CDR3 length is 14 residues. In DNA form, the CDR3 reads TGTGCCAGCAGCTTAGTGGCAACTAACTATGGCTACACCTTC. This gives the protein CASSLVATNYGYTF.

About this clonotype: Mismatch with germline at one junction end may stem from a read error. The genes are TRBV7-9 and TRBJ2-1; D is unresolved. The germline V gene has CDR1 SEHNR and CDR2 FQNEAQ (reference sequence). The CDR3 runs 13 residues. The chain's CDR3 is CASSLTRYDEQFF. The CDR3 nucleotides are TGTGCCAGCAGCCTCACCCGCTACGATGAGCAGTTCTTC. Looking up the rest from reference TRBV7-9 and TRBJ2-1 gives the full variable domain: DTGVSQNPRHKITKRGQNVTFRCDPISEHNRLYWYRQTLGQGPEFLTYFQNEAQLEKSRLLSDRFSAERPKGSFSTLEIQRTEQGDSAMYLCASSLTRYDEQFFGPGTRLTVL.

Concerning this clonotype: This could be a read error, since a much larger clone is one nucleotide away. The chain couples TRBV28 to TRBJ2-1, with 9 bases identical to TRBD2. In germline, CDR1 is MDHEN, CDR2 SYDVKM. V shed 11 bases, J shed 12 bases, and the junction held 17 bases outside the gene matches. There are 14 residues in the CDR3. CDR3 bases: TGTGCCTCCCGGAGGGGAGCGGGAGGCTACGGGCAGTTCTTC. It specifies CASRRGAGGYGQFF.